This T cell receptor (beta chain) is drawn from a study of T cell changes during pregnancy in multiple sclerosis. CDR3 length: 12 residues. The V gene lost 5 bases and the J gene lost 8 bases, with 9 bases spanning the gap. Germline-derived CDR1 and CDR2 are ENHRY and SYGVKD. This table comes from immunoSEQ multiplex PCR, and its TCRdb copy is limited to in-frame clones, with some not included. The profile shows about 47,000 clones, 85% to 95% of them singletons. This sample comprised peripheral blood, obtained after pregnancy. The V call is TRBV10-3, the J call TRBJ1-4; D is ambiguous. The receptor was isolated from a female donor with multiple sclerosis, enrolled in a pregnancy study. In DNA form, the CDR3 reads TGTGCCATCAGTCCAGGAGGGGAAAAACTGTTTTTT. Translating it yields CAISPGGEKLFF.